This T cell receptor (beta chain) is from a study of T cells in Graves' hyperthyroidism and ophthalmopathy. Study-level points and caveats: Appearing also in blood were most of the thyroid clonotypes expanded above 0.001.

Patients having uncontrolled infection, another autoimmune disease, pregnancy or lactation were not included. In its sample, this clonotype was seen a few times. What it binds is not known. Template material for amplifying TCR beta CDR3 regions consisted of RNA transcripts. The TCR CDR3 first-round RT-PCR relied on the HTBI primer set. TCRdb called the multiplex PCR reads again in MiXCR, with one record for every CDR3 protein. The data contain about 620,000 distinct CDR3 sequences, 15% to 20% of them singletons. With V trimmed by 5 bases and J by 3 bases, 8 bases remained unmatched. Per germline, CDR1 MNHNS and CDR2 SASEGT. This CDR3 is built from 15 residues.

The sequenced sample consisted of blood. This sequence joins TRBV6-1 and TRBJ1-1; TRBD1 agrees at 8 bases. The TCR comes from a woman younger than 45 with Graves' hyperthyroidism. The CDR3 reads CASSRTGKAYTEAFF. DNA for the CDR3: TGTGCCAGCAGTCGGACAGGGAAGGCGTACACTGAAGCTTTCTTT.